Sequencing of this T cell receptor beta chain was carried out in a study of cytomegalovirus exposure and HLA in healthy donors. At the level of the study: From approximately 170 million T cells, an earlier analysis saw 90 million to 130 million unique TCR beta sequences.

This CDR3 comprises 14 residues. V lost 8 bases, J lost 2 bases, and 12 bases lay in between. Germline values: CDR1 WSHSY, CDR2 SAAADI. Points from the study as a whole: HLA restriction was apparent for most CMV-associated TCR beta chains in a later analysis. In a later analysis, common viral pathogens appeared linked to several of the most significant clusters.

PCR primers comprised 60 Vbeta and 13 Jbeta primers. Profiled with immunoSEQ multiplex PCR; TCRdb holds only in-frame clones, not every one. Counted here are approximately 120,000 clones, about 73% occurring once; the ten biggest clones make up around 3.9%. Comments on this clone: The antigen is not known.

The rearrangement links TRBV10-2 to TRBJ1-4; D unresolved. This TCR was recovered from a woman between 45 and 60 years old in good health and CMV-seropositive. The specimen was PBMCs. The CDR3 DNA sequence: TGCGCCAGCCCCCCGGGGAGCACTAATGAAAAACTGTTTTTT. Its protein product is CASPPGSTNEKLFF.